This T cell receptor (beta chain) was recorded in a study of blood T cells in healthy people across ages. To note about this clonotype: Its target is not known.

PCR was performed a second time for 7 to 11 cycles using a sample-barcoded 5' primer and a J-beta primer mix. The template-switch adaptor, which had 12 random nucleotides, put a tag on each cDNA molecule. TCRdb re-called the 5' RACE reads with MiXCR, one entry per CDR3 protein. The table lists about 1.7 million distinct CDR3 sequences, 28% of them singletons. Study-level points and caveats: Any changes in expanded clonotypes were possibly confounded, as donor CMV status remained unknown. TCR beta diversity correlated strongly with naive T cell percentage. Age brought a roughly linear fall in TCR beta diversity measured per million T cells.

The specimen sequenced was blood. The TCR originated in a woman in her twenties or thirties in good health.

The CDR3 DNA sequence: TGTGCCAGCAGCTTAGTAGGCGAACTAGCGGACACCCAAGAGACCCAGTACTTC. This sequence encodes CASSLVGELADTQETQYF. The chain combines TRBV7-2 with TRBJ2-5, with TRBD2 identical over 8 bases. The V and J ends lost 1 base and 1 base, in that order; junction bases with no gene match: 11. CDR1 and CDR2 (germline): SGHTA, FQGNSA. CDR3 length equals 18 residues.